This T cell receptor (beta chain) was captured in a study of CD8 T cells in ankylosing spondylitis. Study-level findings and limits: Past research had described some motif variants in reactive arthritis synovial fluid and blood. Clones that were linked to disease were CD8+ and were relatively rare in peripheral blood.

V was cut by 3 bases and J by 8 bases, with 7 bases left in between. The CDR3 extends over 11 amino acids. Per the germline V gene, CDR1 is MDHEN and CDR2 is SYDVKM. TCRdb itself ran the 5' RACE reads through MiXCR, one entry per CDR3 protein. The data show 100,000 to 150,000 distinct CDR3 sequences, with roughly 6.6% seen just once and over 9% held by the top ten. This clonotype was recorded many times. Antigen: not known. The sample comprised blood, either unsorted or a sorted T cell fraction (not recorded which). The V gene is TRBV28, the J gene TRBJ1-1, with D possibly being TRBD1 (6 bases). The TCR comes from a male donor with ankylosing spondylitis or in good health (not recorded which). The CDR3 loop reads CASSLTGEAFF. As DNA, the CDR3 is TGTGCCAGCAGTTTGACAGGCGAAGCTTTCTTT. Full variable domain (rest looked up from reference TRBV28 and TRBJ1-1): DVKVTQSSRYLVKRTGEKVFLECVQDMDHENMFWYRQDPGLGLRLIYFSYDVKMKEKGDIPEGYSVSREKKERFSLILESASTNQTSMYLCASSLTGEAFFGQGTRLTVV.